Shown below are 20 T cell receptor beta chains from a single sample sequenced in a study of blood T cell repertoires in COVID-19. Measured with immunoSEQ multiplex PCR; TCRdb has only the in-frame clones, and not every one. The sample lists some 160,000 clones; about four fifths were seen once. The sequenced material came from peripheral blood. The receptors originated from a woman aged 65 to 85 who had recovered from COVID-19.

This chain uses TRBV4-1 with TRBJ1-5; D is unclear. CDR3 length equals 15 residues. Trimming removed 0 bases at V and 0 bases at J, with 6 bases between. Looked up from germline, CDR1 is MGHRA and CDR2 is YSYEKL. Written as DNA, the CDR3 is TGCGCCAGCAGCCAAGAACAGCCTAGCAATCAGCCCCAGCATTTT. Translating it yields CASSQEQPSNQPQHF.

This rearrangement joins TRBV27 to TRBJ2-1; no reliable D call. V dropped 1 base and J dropped 7 bases, with 14 bases sitting between them. Germline V lookup: CDR1 MNHEY, CDR2 SMNVEV (reference sequence). There are 15 residues in the CDR3. CDR3 bases: TGTGCCAGCAGTTTATTTAGCCGCCCTACAAATGAGCAGTTCTTC. Protein sequence: CASSLFSRPTNEQFF.

The chain joins TRBV19 to TRBJ1-1, with TRBD1 identical over 7 bases. The germline CDR1 and CDR2 sequences are LNHDA and SQIVND (reference sequence). The CDR3 length is 14 residues. The V and J ends lost 3 bases and 7 bases, in that order; junction bases with no gene match: 8. The CDR3, as DNA: TGTGCCAGTAGTATCCTTCCGGACAGGCTTGAAGCTTTCTTT. It specifies CASSILPDRLEAFF.

The chain employs TRBV7-3 and TRBJ2-3, with 13 bases aligning to TRBD2. CDR3 length: 18 residues. The trim removed 5 bases at V and 1 base at J, leaving 9 bases unmatched. Looked up from germline, CDR1 is SGHTA and CDR2 is FQGTGA. The DNA for the CDR3 is TGTGCCAGCAGCCCCCCAGGACTAGCGGGAGTTGGCACAGATACGCAGTATTTT. Translated, it gives CASSPPGLAGVGTDTQYF.

V gene TRBV30 combines with J gene TRBJ1-1; 11 nucleotides align to TRBD1. The germline gives CDR1 GTSNPN, CDR2 SVGIG (reference sequence). CDR3 size: 14 residues. V lost 4 bases and J lost 5; bases outside the gene matches: 6. CDR3 DNA sequence: TGTGCCTGGAATGCGGGGACAGGGGGGACTGAAGCTTTCTTT. Amino acids: CAWNAGTGGTEAFF.

V usage is TRBV16 and J usage is TRBJ1-2; possible D gene TRBD1, 5 bases. CDR1 and CDR2 from the germline V gene are KGHSY and FQNENV. Trimming removed 4 bases from V and 6 bases from J, with 9 bases in between. The CDR3 covers 12 residues. The CDR3 spells CASSPQGDGYTF. The CDR3 DNA reads as TGTGCCAGCAGCCCACAAGGGGATGGCTACACCTTC. Looking up the rest from reference TRBV16 and TRBJ1-2 gives the full variable domain: GEEVAQTPKHLVRGEGQKAKLYCAPIKGHSYVFWYQQVLKNEFKFLISFQNENVFDETGMPKERFSAKCLPNSPCSLEIQATKLEDSAVYFCASSPQGDGYTFGSGTRLTVV.

The J gene is TRBJ2-1, the V gene TRBV6-5, with D possibly TRBD2 on 5 matching bases. Germline lookup yields CDR1 MNHEY and CDR2 SVGAGI. The CDR3 runs 13 residues. Trimming cost V 2 bases and J 8 bases, with 10 bases left between them. The CDR3: CASSYAAGDEQFF. Here the CDR3 DNA reads TGTGCCAGCAGTTACGCGGCCGGGGATGAGCAGTTCTTC.

The J gene is TRBJ1-5, the V gene TRBV19; 10 bases match TRBD1. V was clipped by 4 bases and J by 1 base; unmatched bases: 1. The CDR3 is made up of 15 amino acids. CDR1 and CDR2 from the germline V gene are LNHDA and SQIVND (reference sequence). CDR3 in amino acids: CASSRDRGSNQPQHF. The CDR3 DNA follows: TGTGCCAGTAGTAGGGACAGGGGAAGCAATCAGCCCCAGCATTTT.

This chain links TRBV6-5 with TRBJ2-3; D possibly corresponds to TRBD2 (5 bases). V lost 11 bases and J 0 bases, leaving 12 bases between the germline ends. The CDR3 runs to 13 residues. Germline assignment: CDR1 MNHEY and CDR2 SVGAGI. CDR3 residues: CAGRGGSTDTQYF. CDR3 in DNA: TGTGCCGGACGGGGTGGTAGCACAGATACGCAGTATTTT.

The rearrangement links TRBV18 to TRBJ2-7; TRBD2 matches 9 bases. Germline V gene sequence: CDR1 KGHSH, CDR2 LQKENI. V lost 3 bases to trimming and J lost 2 bases; unmatched junction nucleotides: 8. The CDR3 extends over 16 amino acids. The CDR3 region has the DNA TGTGCCAGCTCACCCCCCGGGCTAGCGGGAACCTACGAGCAGTACTTC. Translated, it gives CASSPPGLAGTYEQYF.

The chain uses TRBV5-8 and TRBJ1-1, with TRBD1 identical over 10 bases. V shed 4 bases and J 4 bases; nucleotides not matched to a gene: 13. The CDR3 contains 17 residues. CDR1 and CDR2 from the germline V gene are SGHTS and YDEGEE. The CDR3: CASSPRTGGRLGTEAFF. CDR3 nucleotide sequence: TGTGCCAGCAGCCCAAGGACAGGGGGGAGACTTGGCACTGAAGCTTTCTTT.

The gene calls are TRBV9 and TRBJ2-5; a weak D match, TRBD1 (5 bases). Trimming pared 3 bases from V and 1 base from J, leaving 16 bases between. Germline CDR1 SGDLS, CDR2 YYNGEE. This CDR3 has 16 residues. The CDR3 DNA reads TGTGCCAGCAGCGCAGGGTTCCTGGCCCCCCAAGAGACCCAGTACTTC. It specifies CASSAGFLAPQETQYF. The whole variable domain, filled in from reference TRBV9 and TRBJ2-5, reads DSGVTQTPKHLITATGQRVTLRCSPRSGDLSVYWYQQSLDQGLQFLIQYYNGEERAKGNILERFSAQQFPDLHSELNLSSLELGDSALYFCASSAGFLAPQETQYFGPGTRLLVL.

This clone was detected only a few times. The chain carries TRBV2 and TRBJ1-2, with TRBD1 matching 12 bases. After removal of 4 bases from V and 8 bases from J, the junction contained 11 bases not matched to a gene. The germline V gene has CDR1 SNHLY and CDR2 FYNNEI. This CDR3 is 16 amino acids long. The CDR3 protein is CASSVSGTGGRGGYTF. The CDR3 region has the DNA TGTGCCAGCAGTGTCAGCGGGACAGGGGGCCGAGGGGGCTACACCTTC.

The chain is built from TRBV5-1 and TRBJ2-5; D is unclear. This CDR3 contains 14 residues. Germline CDR1 reads SGHRS; CDR2 reads YFSETQ. V gave up 0 bases and J gave up 0 bases, with 6 bases separating them. Here the CDR3 reads CASSLVEHQETQYF. The CDR3 bases are TGCGCCAGCAGCTTGGTGGAGCACCAAGAGACCCAGTACTTC.

The chain uses TRBV5-1 and TRBJ2-5; the D gene is possibly TRBD1 (5 bases). This CDR3 is built from 14 residues. V dropped 4 bases and J dropped 1 base, with 11 bases sitting between them. Germline values: CDR1 SGHRS, CDR2 YFSETQ. In DNA, the CDR3 is TGCGCCAGCAGCCCCCCAGGGTTCCAAGAGACCCAGTACTTC. It encodes CASSPPGFQETQYF.

The rearrangement joins TRBV21-1 to TRBJ1-1; the DNA was not compared with TRBD1, the D call given in the table. TRBV21-1 is termed a pseudogene. This CDR3 region has 14 residues. The CDR3 is CASSNPRENTEAFF. CDR3 bases: TGTGCCAGCAGCAATCCCAGGGAGAACACTGAAGCTTTCTTT.

This clone was seen at least ten times. The genes are TRBV24-1 and TRBJ2-5; perhaps TRBD2 as D (6 bases). V lost 4 bases and J lost 5, with 16 bases in between. Germline V gives CDR1 KGHDR, CDR2 SFDVKD. CDR3 length: 15 residues. The CDR3 sequence: CATSDPRAGGETQYF. DNA for the CDR3: TGTGCCACCAGTGACCCCCGAGCGGGCGGGGAGACCCAGTACTTC.

Notes on this clone: Other DNA sequences in the same sample also yield this CDR3. V and J are TRBV18 and TRBJ1-2, with D tentatively TRBD1 (5 bases). Germline assignment: CDR1 KGHSH and CDR2 LQKENI. V lost 3 bases to trimming and J lost 1 base, with 9 bases between them. The CDR3 runs to 14 residues. CDR3 DNA: TGTGCCAGCTCACCCCCGGGGGGTAACTATGGCTACACCTTC. Residues: CASSPPGGNYGYTF.

The chain couples TRBV6-1 to TRBJ2-1, with D unclear. Between the trimmed V and J ends, which lost 3 bases and 1 base, there was a span of 10 bases. CDR3 size: 15 residues. Germline V gene lookup returns CDR1 MNHNS and CDR2 SASEGT. CDR3 residues: CASSEGRLSYNEQFF. For the CDR3, the DNA is TGTGCCAGCAGTGAGGGCAGGTTGTCCTACAATGAGCAGTTCTTC.

CDR3 in DNA: TGTGCCACCAGCAGAGAGTCCGCGGCCGGACAAGAGACCCAGTACTTC. This encodes CATSRESAAGQETQYF. The rearrangement joins TRBV15 to TRBJ2-5, with D hard to call. Germline V gene data show CDR1 as LNHNV and CDR2 as YYDKDF (reference sequence). There are 16 residues in the CDR3. The V gene lost 0 bases and the J gene lost 2 bases, with 13 bases spanning the gap.